The rows below give T cell receptor beta chains drawn from one sample of a study of PD-1 blockade in classical Hodgkin lymphoma. Data came from immunoSEQ multiplex PCR; TCRdb stores just in-frame clones and leaves some out. The table records some 100,000 clones, roughly 90% of them present only once. Sequences were derived from peripheral blood mononuclear cells (PBMCs), sampled before the second cycle of nivolumab. These receptors were taken from a human donor with classical Hodgkin lymphoma. Both conserved end residues are part of each CDR3. D genes are given only for firm matches. Rows may omit the clone size; those that give it use once, few, many or a size class.

CDR3nt: TGTGCCAGCAGCTTAGACAGCGTCCACGAGCAGTACTTC
CDR3aa: CASSLDSVHEQYF
j_gene: TRBJ2-7
d_gene: .
abundance: .
v_gene: TRBV7-7

CDR3nt: TGTGCCAGCAGTTTAAACAGGGAACCCCAAAACATTCAGTACTTC
CDR3aa: CASSLNREPQNIQYF
j_gene: TRBJ2-4
d_gene: .
abundance: .
v_gene: TRBV6-1

CDR3nt: TGCGCCAGCAGCCCGGCACGGGGGGGGAAGTACAATGAGCAGTTCTTC
CDR3aa: CASSPARGGKYNEQFF
j_gene: TRBJ2-1
d_gene: TRBD2
abundance: .
v_gene: TRBV5-1

CDR3nt: TGTGCCAGTAGTATCCGAGGGAAGAACACTGAAGCTTTCTTT
CDR3aa: CASSIRGKNTEAFF
j_gene: TRBJ1-1
d_gene: .
abundance: .
v_gene: TRBV19

CDR3nt: TGTGCCAGCAGTGGATTAGACGGGAGCACTGAAGCTTTCTTT
CDR3aa: CASSGLDGSTEAFF
j_gene: TRBJ1-1
d_gene: .
abundance: .
v_gene: TRBV6-1

CDR3nt: TGTGCCAGCAGTTTCCTACCTGGGACAGGGGGCCTCTATGGCTACACCTTC
CDR3aa: CASSFLPGTGGLYGYTF
j_gene: TRBJ1-2
d_gene: TRBD1
abundance: .
v_gene: TRBV27

CDR3nt: TGTGCCAGCAGCCTCTCGTCCAGCTCCTACGAGCAGTACTTC
CDR3aa: CASSLSSSSYEQYF
j_gene: TRBJ2-7
d_gene: .
abundance: .
v_gene: TRBV9

CDR3nt: TGTGCCAGCAGCTTAGGCGGCCTTGGGTCAGAGACCCAGTACTTC
CDR3aa: CASSLGGLGSETQYF
j_gene: TRBJ2-5
d_gene: .
abundance: .
v_gene: TRBV7-2

CDR3nt: TGCGCCAGCAGTGAAGGGACAGTTTCCTACGAGCAGTACTTC
CDR3aa: CASSEGTVSYEQYF
j_gene: TRBJ2-7
d_gene: TRBD1
abundance: .
v_gene: TRBV10-2

CDR3nt: TGTGCCAGCAGCCCCCGGGGTTCTGGCACTGAAGCTTTCTTT
CDR3aa: CASSPRGSGTEAFF
j_gene: TRBJ1-1
d_gene: .
abundance: .
v_gene: TRBV7-3

CDR3nt: TGTGCCAGCAGCTTAGGCGGGGGGCCCTACAATGAGCAGTTCTTC
CDR3aa: CASSLGGGPYNEQFF
j_gene: TRBJ2-1
d_gene: TRBD2
abundance: .
v_gene: TRBV7-6

CDR3nt: TGTGCCAGCAGCCCCCAGGGTGGTGGGACCGGGGAGCTGTTTTTT
CDR3aa: CASSPQGGGTGELFF
j_gene: TRBJ2-2
d_gene: .
abundance: .
v_gene: TRBV27

CDR3nt: TGTGCCAGCAGCTTGGATCCCATGCTCCTAGCCAAAAACATTCAGTACTTC
CDR3aa: CASSLDPMLLAKNIQYF
j_gene: TRBJ2-4
d_gene: .
abundance: .
v_gene: TRBV5-4

CDR3nt: TGTGCCAGCAGCTTAACCACGAATACAGGGTACCTTAGCAATCAGCCCCAGCATTTT
CDR3aa: CASSLTTNTGYLSNQPQHF
j_gene: TRBJ1-5
d_gene: .
abundance: .
v_gene: TRBV7-2

CDR3nt: TGTGCCAGCAGCGTAGACCTGAACACTGAAGCTTTCTTT
CDR3aa: CASSVDLNTEAFF
j_gene: TRBJ1-1
d_gene: .
abundance: few
v_gene: TRBV9

CDR3nt: TGTGCCAGCAGCTTAGACAGGAGAGGCAATCAGCCCCAGCATTTT
CDR3aa: CASSLDRRGNQPQHF
j_gene: TRBJ1-5
d_gene: .
abundance: .
v_gene: TRBV7-9

CDR3nt: TGTGCCAGCCACCTGGGGGCGAACACTGAAGCTTTCTTT
CDR3aa: CASHLGANTEAFF
j_gene: TRBJ1-1
d_gene: .
abundance: .
v_gene: TRBV27

CDR3nt: TGTGCCTGGGGCTCCCTCCTACTAGGTGGCTACACCTTC
CDR3aa: CAWGSLLLGGYTF
j_gene: TRBJ1-2
d_gene: .
abundance: .
v_gene: TRBV30

CDR3nt: TGTGCCAGCAGCCGGGACGACGCTAACTATGGCTACACCTTC
CDR3aa: CASSRDDANYGYTF
j_gene: TRBJ1-2
d_gene: .
abundance: .
v_gene: TRBV6-1

CDR3nt: TGTGCCAGCAGCTTACGTGGACTAGCCACAGATACGCAGTATTTT
CDR3aa: CASSLRGLATDTQYF
j_gene: TRBJ2-3
d_gene: TRBD2
abundance: .
v_gene: TRBV7-3

CDR3nt: TGTGCCAGCACCTACAGAGGGAACCACGAGCAGTACTTC
CDR3aa: CASTYRGNHEQYF
j_gene: TRBJ2-7
d_gene: .
abundance: .
v_gene: TRBV6-6

CDR3nt: TGTGCCAGCACCACAGGGGGGCGGAACACTGAAGCTTTCTTT
CDR3aa: CASTTGGRNTEAFF
j_gene: TRBJ1-1
d_gene: TRBD1
abundance: .
v_gene: TRBV9

CDR3nt: TGTGCCAGCTCACCAGGGGACAATCAGCCCCAGCATTTT
CDR3aa: CASSPGDNQPQHF
j_gene: TRBJ1-5
d_gene: .
abundance: .
v_gene: TRBV18

CDR3nt: TGCGCCAGCAGCCACGTTCTACGGGACAGGGTTAGATACGAGCAGTACTTC
CDR3aa: CASSHVLRDRVRYEQYF
j_gene: TRBJ2-7
d_gene: TRBD1
abundance: .
v_gene: TRBV4-1

CDR3nt: TGTGCCAGTAGTATTGGGGGGGCCAACTATGGCTACACCTTC
CDR3aa: CASSIGGANYGYTF
j_gene: TRBJ1-2
d_gene: .
abundance: .
v_gene: TRBV19

CDR3nt: TGTGCCAGTAGTATACGGTCAGCTGAAGCTTTCTTT
CDR3aa: CASSIRSAEAFF
j_gene: TRBJ1-1
d_gene: .
abundance: .
v_gene: TRBV19

CDR3nt: TGTGCCTGGAGTAGACAGGGGGCGGCCAGCGGCTACACCTTC
CDR3aa: CAWSRQGAASGYTF
j_gene: TRBJ1-2
d_gene: TRBD1
abundance: few
v_gene: TRBV30

CDR3nt: TGTGCCAGCAGCTTTTTTTCGGGCCAAGGGAACACTGAAGCTTTCTTT
CDR3aa: CASSFFSGQGNTEAFF
j_gene: TRBJ1-1
d_gene: .
abundance: once
v_gene: TRBV5-6

CDR3nt: TGTGCCAGCAGCCAAAGGCCGGGGGGGGCCCACGAGCAGTACTTC
CDR3aa: CASSQRPGGAHEQYF
j_gene: TRBJ2-7
d_gene: TRBD2
abundance: few
v_gene: TRBV4-2

CDR3nt: TGCGCCAGCAGCCCCGGACAGGGCTCCTACGAGCAGTACTTC
CDR3aa: CASSPGQGSYEQYF
j_gene: TRBJ2-7
d_gene: TRBD1
abundance: .
v_gene: TRBV4-3

CDR3nt: TGTGCCAGCAGTTACACGATCGGGTCGGACTATGGCTACACCTTC
CDR3aa: CASSYTIGSDYGYTF
j_gene: TRBJ1-2
d_gene: .
abundance: .
v_gene: TRBV6-5

CDR3nt: TGTGCCAGCAGCCATATGCCCGGGGAGCTGTTTTTT
CDR3aa: CASSHMPGELFF
j_gene: TRBJ2-2
d_gene: .
abundance: .
v_gene: TRBV14

CDR3nt: TGTGCCAGCAGTTCCGGCCCCTTAGGGGAGCAGTACTTC
CDR3aa: CASSSGPLGEQYF
j_gene: TRBJ2-7
d_gene: .
abundance: .
v_gene: TRBV6-9

CDR3nt: TGCGCCAGCAGCCAAGAAGGGAGCGGATTCACAGATACGCAGTATTTT
CDR3aa: CASSQEGSGFTDTQYF
j_gene: TRBJ2-3
d_gene: .
abundance: .
v_gene: TRBV4-1

CDR3nt: TGTGCCAGCAGCTTATGGACAGGGGAGACTGAAGCTTTCTTT
CDR3aa: CASSLWTGETEAFF
j_gene: TRBJ1-1
d_gene: TRBD1
abundance: .
v_gene: TRBV11-1

CDR3nt: TGTGCCAGCAGCCAAGGGGGACAGGGGCCCAATCAGCCCCAGCATTTT
CDR3aa: CASSQGGQGPNQPQHF
j_gene: TRBJ1-5
d_gene: TRBD1
abundance: .
v_gene: TRBV4-2

CDR3nt: TGCAGCGTTGTCATAGGCGTCGCCTACAATGAGCAGTTCTTC
CDR3aa: CSVVIGVAYNEQFF
j_gene: TRBJ2-1
d_gene: .
abundance: .
v_gene: TRBV29-1

CDR3nt: TGCGCCAGCAGCCTCTCTAGGACAGACTATGGCTACACCTTC
CDR3aa: CASSLSRTDYGYTF
j_gene: TRBJ1-2
d_gene: .
abundance: .
v_gene: TRBV4-1

CDR3nt: TGTGCCAGCAGCCGCGCCGGGACTAGCGGGGGGCTACAAGAGACCCAGTACTTC
CDR3aa: CASSRAGTSGGLQETQYF
j_gene: TRBJ2-5
d_gene: TRBD2
abundance: .
v_gene: TRBV7-2

CDR3nt: TGTGCCAGCAGTGGGGACAGACCTGAGGATAACTATGGCTACACCTTC
CDR3aa: CASSGDRPEDNYGYTF
j_gene: TRBJ1-2
d_gene: TRBD1
abundance: .
v_gene: TRBV6-1

CDR3nt: TGTGCCAGCAGCCAAGAGGGGGGCTACACCTTC
CDR3aa: CASSQEGGYTF
j_gene: TRBJ1-2
d_gene: .
abundance: .
v_gene: TRBV4-2

CDR3nt: TGTGCCAGTAGTATCGGGCCAGCGGGGGGTCGGTCCTACGAGCAGTACTTC
CDR3aa: CASSIGPAGGRSYEQYF
j_gene: TRBJ2-7
d_gene: TRBD2
abundance: .
v_gene: TRBV19

CDR3nt: TGTGCCAGCAGCTTCCAGGGGGCCGCGCGCGGCTACACCTTC
CDR3aa: CASSFQGAARGYTF
j_gene: TRBJ1-2
d_gene: TRBD1
abundance: .
v_gene: TRBV7-2

CDR3nt: TGTGCCAGCAGTGAAGCGCTTCGAGGGCCCGACACTGAAGCTTTCTTT
CDR3aa: CASSEALRGPDTEAFF
j_gene: TRBJ1-1
d_gene: .
abundance: .
v_gene: TRBV2

CDR3nt: TGTGCCATTCAAGGACAGATGAACACTGAAGCTTTCTTT
CDR3aa: CAIQGQMNTEAFF
j_gene: TRBJ1-1
d_gene: .
abundance: once
v_gene: TRBV10-3

CDR3nt: TGTGCCAGCAGCCAAGATAGTCAGCCCCAGCATTTT
CDR3aa: CASSQDSQPQHF
j_gene: TRBJ1-5
d_gene: .
abundance: .
v_gene: TRBV14

CDR3nt: TGTGCCAGTAGTACAGGACTAGCGGGGCACGAGACCCAGTACTTC
CDR3aa: CASSTGLAGHETQYF
j_gene: TRBJ2-5
d_gene: TRBD2
abundance: .
v_gene: TRBV19

CDR3nt: TGTGCCAGCAGCTTAGAAGTGGGGACACGAGGAAGGGGAGAGACCCAGTACTTC
CDR3aa: CASSLEVGTRGRGETQYF
j_gene: TRBJ2-5
d_gene: .
abundance: once
v_gene: TRBV7-6

CDR3nt: TGTGCCTGGACGACAGGGAACTATGGCTACACCTTC
CDR3aa: CAWTTGNYGYTF
j_gene: TRBJ1-2
d_gene: TRBD1
abundance: once
v_gene: TRBV30

CDR3nt: TGTGCCAGCAGCTTAACGGTCCCACCGGGTGGCTACACCTTC
CDR3aa: CASSLTVPPGGYTF
j_gene: TRBJ1-2
d_gene: .
abundance: few
v_gene: TRBV7-2

CDR3nt: TGTGCCAGCAGTAAGGACAGGGAGTCAGATACGCAGTATTTT
CDR3aa: CASSKDRESDTQYF
j_gene: TRBJ2-3
d_gene: TRBD1
abundance: .
v_gene: TRBV28

CDR3nt: TGTGCCAGCAGTTTAAAAGGGAGGGACACTGAAGCTTTCTTT
CDR3aa: CASSLKGRDTEAFF
j_gene: TRBJ1-1
d_gene: .
abundance: .
v_gene: TRBV27

CDR3nt: TGTGCCAGCAGCTTAGGGGGAACCGGGGAGCTGTTTTTT
CDR3aa: CASSLGGTGELFF
j_gene: TRBJ2-2
d_gene: .
abundance: .
v_gene: TRBV5-4

CDR3nt: TGTGCCAGCAGTCTCACAGGGGAGGCAGGGTCACCCCTCCACTTT
CDR3aa: CASSLTGEAGSPLHF
j_gene: TRBJ1-6
d_gene: TRBD1
abundance: .
v_gene: TRBV9

CDR3nt: TGTGCCAGCAGCTGGACGGGGAACACAGATACGCAGTATTTT
CDR3aa: CASSWTGNTDTQYF
j_gene: TRBJ2-3
d_gene: .
abundance: .
v_gene: TRBV7-6